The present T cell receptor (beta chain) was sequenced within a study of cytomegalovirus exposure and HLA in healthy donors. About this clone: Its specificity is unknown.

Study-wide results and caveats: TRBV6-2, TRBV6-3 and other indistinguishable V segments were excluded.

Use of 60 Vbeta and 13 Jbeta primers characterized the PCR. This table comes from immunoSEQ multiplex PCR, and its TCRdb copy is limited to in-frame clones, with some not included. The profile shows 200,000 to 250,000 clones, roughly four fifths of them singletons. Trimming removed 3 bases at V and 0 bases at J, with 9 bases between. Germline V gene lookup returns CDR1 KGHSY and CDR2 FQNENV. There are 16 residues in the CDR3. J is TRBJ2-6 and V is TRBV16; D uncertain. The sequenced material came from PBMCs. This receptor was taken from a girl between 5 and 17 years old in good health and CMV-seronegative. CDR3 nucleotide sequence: TGTGCCAGCAGCCAGAACAGATACTCTGGGGCCAACGTCCTGACTTTC. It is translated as CASSQNRYSGANVLTF.